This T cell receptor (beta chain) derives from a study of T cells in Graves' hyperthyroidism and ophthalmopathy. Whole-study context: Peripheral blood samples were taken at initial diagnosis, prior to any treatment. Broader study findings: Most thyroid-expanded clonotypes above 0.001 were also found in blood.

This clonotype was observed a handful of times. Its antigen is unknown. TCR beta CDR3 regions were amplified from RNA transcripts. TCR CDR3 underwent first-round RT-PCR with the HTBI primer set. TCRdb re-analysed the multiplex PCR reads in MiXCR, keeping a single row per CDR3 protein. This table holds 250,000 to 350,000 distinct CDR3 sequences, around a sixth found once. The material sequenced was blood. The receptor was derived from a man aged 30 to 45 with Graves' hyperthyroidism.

CDR3 nucleotide sequence: TGTGCCAGCAGCCCGAAATTGGAGTACACTTACAATGAGCAGTTCTTC. This translates into CASSPKLEYTYNEQFF. The V call is TRBV5-6, the J call TRBJ2-1; D is unclear. There are 16 residues in the CDR3. The germline V and J ends were trimmed by 4 bases and 4 bases, with 18 bases remaining between them. Germline CDR1 and CDR2: SGHDT and YYEEEE. Full variable domain (rest looked up from reference TRBV5-6 and TRBJ2-1): DAGVTQSPTHLIKTRGQQVTLRCSPKSGHDTVSWYQQALGQGPQFIFQYYEEEERQRGNFPDRFSGHQFPNYSSELNVNALLLGDSALYLCASSPKLEYTYNEQFFGPGTRLTVL.